This TCR beta chain emerged from a study of cytomegalovirus exposure and HLA in healthy donors. Study-level information: Of all 400 or so donors who were genotyped, roughly 81% belonged to the Caucasian-associated ancestry cluster. Study-wide findings and caveats: Later on, an analysis tied roughly 17,000 TCR beta sequences to HLA alleles at 0.05 false discovery rate. It was reported that TCR beta sequences correctly inferred the HLA-A and HLA-B alleles for most subjects.

With 60 Vbeta and 13 Jbeta primers, the PCR was carried out. Sequenced by immunoSEQ multiplex PCR; TCRdb stores in-frame clones only, minus some. This sample's clone table lists around 100,000 clones. The CDR3 extends over 15 amino acids. Unmatched junction bases numbered 9, after V lost 5 bases and J lost 6 bases. Germline lookup yields CDR1 SGHRS and CDR2 YFSETQ. Remarks on this clone: Its matching antigen is unknown.

This chain uses TRBV5-1 with TRBJ2-1, with 9 bases fitting TRBD2. Sequenced input: PBMCs. The sequence derives from a man between 40 and 49 years old in good health and CMV-seropositive. CDR3 coding DNA: TGCGCCAGCAGTTATGATAGCGGGAGAGGCAATGAGCAGTTCTTC. The encoded protein is CASSYDSGRGNEQFF.